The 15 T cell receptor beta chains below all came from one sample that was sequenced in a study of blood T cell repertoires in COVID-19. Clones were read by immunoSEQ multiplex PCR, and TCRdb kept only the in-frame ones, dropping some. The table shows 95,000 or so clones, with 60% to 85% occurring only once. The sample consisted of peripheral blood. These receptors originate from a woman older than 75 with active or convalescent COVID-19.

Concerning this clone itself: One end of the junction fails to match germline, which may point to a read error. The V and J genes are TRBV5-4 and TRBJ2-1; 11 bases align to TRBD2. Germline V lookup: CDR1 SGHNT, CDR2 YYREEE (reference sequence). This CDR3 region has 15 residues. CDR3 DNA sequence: TGTGCCAGCAGGTTGGGTAGCGGGAGGGACAATGAGCAGTTCTTC. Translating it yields CASRLGSGRDNEQFF.

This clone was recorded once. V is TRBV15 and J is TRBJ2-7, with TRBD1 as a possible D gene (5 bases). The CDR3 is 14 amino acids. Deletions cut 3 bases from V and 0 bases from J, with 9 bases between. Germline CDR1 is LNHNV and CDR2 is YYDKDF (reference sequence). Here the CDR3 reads CATSRDTSSYEQYF. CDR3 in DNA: TGTGCCACCAGCAGGGACACAAGCTCCTACGAGCAGTACTTC. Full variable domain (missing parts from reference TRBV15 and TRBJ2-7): DAMVIQNPRYQVTQFGKPVTLSCSQTLNHNVMYWYQQKSSQAPKLLFHYYDKDFNNEADTPDNFQSRRPNTSFCFLDIRSPGLGDTAMYLCATSRDTSSYEQYFGPGTRLTVT.

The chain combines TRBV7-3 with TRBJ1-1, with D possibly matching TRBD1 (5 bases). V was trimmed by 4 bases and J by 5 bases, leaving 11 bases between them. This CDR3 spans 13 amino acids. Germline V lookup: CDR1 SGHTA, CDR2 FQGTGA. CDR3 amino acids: CASSSYGQTEAFF. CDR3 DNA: TGTGCCAGCAGCTCGTACGGACAAACTGAAGCTTTCTTT.

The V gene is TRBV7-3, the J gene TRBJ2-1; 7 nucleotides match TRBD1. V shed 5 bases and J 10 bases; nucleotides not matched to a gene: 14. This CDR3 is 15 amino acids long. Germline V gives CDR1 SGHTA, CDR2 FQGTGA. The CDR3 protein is CASSPQGQSGLEQFF. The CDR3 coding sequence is TGTGCCAGCAGCCCCCAGGGACAGTCTGGCCTGGAGCAGTTCTTC. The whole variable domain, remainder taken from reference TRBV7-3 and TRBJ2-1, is GAGVSQTPSNKVTEKGKYVELRCDPISGHTALYWYRQSLGQGPEFLIYFQGTGAADDSGLPNDRFFAVRPEGSVSTLKIQRTERGDSAVYLCASSPQGQSGLEQFFGPGTRLTVL.

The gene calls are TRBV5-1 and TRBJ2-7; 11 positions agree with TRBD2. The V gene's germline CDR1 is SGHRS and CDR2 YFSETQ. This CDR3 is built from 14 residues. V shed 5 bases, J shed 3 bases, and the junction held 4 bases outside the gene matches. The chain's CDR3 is CASRKLAGDYEQYF. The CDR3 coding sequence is TGCGCCAGCAGGAAACTAGCGGGAGACTACGAGCAGTACTTC.

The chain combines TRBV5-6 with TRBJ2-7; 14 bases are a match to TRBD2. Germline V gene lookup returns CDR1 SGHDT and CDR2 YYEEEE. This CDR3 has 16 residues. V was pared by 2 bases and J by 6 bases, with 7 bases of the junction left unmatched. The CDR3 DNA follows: TGTGCCAGCAGCTTACTCGGGACTAGCGGGAGTGGCGAGCAGTACTTC. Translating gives CASSLLGTSGSGEQYF.

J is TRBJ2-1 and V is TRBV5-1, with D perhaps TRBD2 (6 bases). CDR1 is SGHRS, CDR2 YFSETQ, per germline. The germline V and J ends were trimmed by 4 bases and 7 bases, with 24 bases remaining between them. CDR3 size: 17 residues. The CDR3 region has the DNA TGCGCCAGCAGCCCCCGGGATCCGGGACTCACGGGGAATGAGCAGTTCTTC. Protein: CASSPRDPGLTGNEQFF.

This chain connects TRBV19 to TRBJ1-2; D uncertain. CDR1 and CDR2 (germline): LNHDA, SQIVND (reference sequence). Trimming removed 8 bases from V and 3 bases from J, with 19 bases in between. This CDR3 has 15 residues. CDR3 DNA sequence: TGTGCCAGTGGAACCCGATTACCTCGGGACTATGGCTACACCTTC. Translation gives CASGTRLPRDYGYTF.

CDR3 sequence (DNA): TGTGCCAGCAGCGAAAAGCAGGTGCGCCAAGAGACCCAGTACTTC. This codes for CASSEKQVRQETQYF. The V gene is TRBV7-2, the J gene TRBJ2-5, with D unclear. The CDR3 is 15 amino acids. Germline assignment: CDR1 SGHTA and CDR2 FQGNSA. V dropped 5 bases and J dropped 1 base, with 14 bases sitting between them.

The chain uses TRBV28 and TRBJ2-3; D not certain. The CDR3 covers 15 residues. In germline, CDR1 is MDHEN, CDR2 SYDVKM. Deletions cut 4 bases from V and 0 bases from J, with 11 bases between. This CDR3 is CASSSPPHSTDTQYF. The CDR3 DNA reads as TGTGCCAGCAGTTCCCCCCCCCATAGCACAGATACGCAGTATTTT.

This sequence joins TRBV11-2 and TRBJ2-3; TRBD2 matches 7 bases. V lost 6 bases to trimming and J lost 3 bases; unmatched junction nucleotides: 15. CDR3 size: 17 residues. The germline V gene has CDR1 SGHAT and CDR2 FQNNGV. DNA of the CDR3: TGTGCCAGCAGTTTCGGACCTGCGGGAGTGTTGACAGATACGCAGTATTTT. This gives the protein CASSFGPAGVLTDTQYF.

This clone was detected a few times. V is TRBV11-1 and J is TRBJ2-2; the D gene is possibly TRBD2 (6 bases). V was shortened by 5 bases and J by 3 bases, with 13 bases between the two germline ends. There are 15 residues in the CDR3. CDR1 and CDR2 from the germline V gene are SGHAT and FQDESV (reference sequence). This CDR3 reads CASSPSGRYTGELFF. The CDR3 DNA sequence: TGTGCCAGCAGCCCCAGCGGGCGGTACACCGGGGAGCTGTTTTTT.

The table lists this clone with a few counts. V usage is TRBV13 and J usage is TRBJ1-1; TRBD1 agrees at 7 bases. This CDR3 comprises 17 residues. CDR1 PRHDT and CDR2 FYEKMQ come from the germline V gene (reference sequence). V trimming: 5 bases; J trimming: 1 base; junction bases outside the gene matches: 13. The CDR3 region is CASSPRRGRNSNTEAFF. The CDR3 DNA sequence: TGTGCCAGCAGCCCTCGGAGGGGGCGAAACTCGAACACTGAAGCTTTCTTT.

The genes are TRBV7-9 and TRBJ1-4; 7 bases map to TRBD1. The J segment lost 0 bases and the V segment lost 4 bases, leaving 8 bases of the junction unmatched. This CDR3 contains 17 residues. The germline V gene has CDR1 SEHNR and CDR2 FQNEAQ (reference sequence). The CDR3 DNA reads TGTGCCAGCAGCTCAGACACCGGGACAGCAACTAATGAAAAACTGTTTTTT. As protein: CASSSDTGTATNEKLFF.

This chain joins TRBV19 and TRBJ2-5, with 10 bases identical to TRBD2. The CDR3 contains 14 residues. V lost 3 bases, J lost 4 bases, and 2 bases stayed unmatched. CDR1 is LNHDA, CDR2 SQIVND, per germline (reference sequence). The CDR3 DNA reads TGTGCCAGTAGTATCCGACTAGCGGGAGAGACCCAGTACTTC. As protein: CASSIRLAGETQYF. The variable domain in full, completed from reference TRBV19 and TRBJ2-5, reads DGGITQSPKYLFRKEGQNVTLSCEQNLNHDAMYWYRQDPGQGLRLIYYSQIVNDFQKGDIAEGYSVSREKKESFPLTVTSAQKNPTAFYLCASSIRLAGETQYFGPGTRLLVL.